At least ten counts were recorded for the clone carrying this TCR beta chain. The antigen is unknown. Sequencing ends 3 residues short of the CDR3 end; the germline J gene provides the rest. This entry comes from a study of T cell clonality in common variable immunodeficiency. Study observations and caveats: Shared TCRbeta clones were fewer between CVID subjects than controls.

TCRdb keeps only in-frame clones here, not all; method: immunoSEQ multiplex PCR. The sample shows 55,000 or so clones, none of them appearing just once. Per the germline V gene, CDR1 is SGHKS and CDR2 is YYEKEE (reference sequence). This CDR3 has 14 amino acids. The clonotype was recovered from a person aged 18 to 75 in good health. The sequenced material came from peripheral blood mononuclear cells. The chain has TRBV5-5 and TRBJ1-2; D may be TRBD1 (6 bases). The CDR3 reads CASRNLYRGSGYTF. Incomplete CDR3 DNA: TGTGCCAGCAGGAACCTTTATAGGGGGTCCGGC.